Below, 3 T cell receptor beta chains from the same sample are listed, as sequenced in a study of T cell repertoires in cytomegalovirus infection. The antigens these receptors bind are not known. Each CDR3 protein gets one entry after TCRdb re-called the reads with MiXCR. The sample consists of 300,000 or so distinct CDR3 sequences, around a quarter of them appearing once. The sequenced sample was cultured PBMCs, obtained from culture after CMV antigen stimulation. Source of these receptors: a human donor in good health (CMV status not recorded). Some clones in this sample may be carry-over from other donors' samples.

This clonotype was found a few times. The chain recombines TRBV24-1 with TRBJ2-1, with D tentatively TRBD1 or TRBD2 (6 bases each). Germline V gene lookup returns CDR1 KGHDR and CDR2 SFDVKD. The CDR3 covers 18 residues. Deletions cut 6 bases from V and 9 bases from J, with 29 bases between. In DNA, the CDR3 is TGTGCCACCAGTCCAGCCCCCACCTCTAGCGCATTCAGGGGTGAGCAGTTCTTC. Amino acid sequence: CATSPAPTSSAFRGEQFF.

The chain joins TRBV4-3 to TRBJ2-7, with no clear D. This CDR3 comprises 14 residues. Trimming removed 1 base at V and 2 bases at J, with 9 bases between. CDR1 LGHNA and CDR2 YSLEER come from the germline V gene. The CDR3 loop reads CASSQGTPTYEQYF. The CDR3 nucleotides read TGCGCCAGCAGCCAAGGAACACCGACCTACGAGCAGTACTTC.

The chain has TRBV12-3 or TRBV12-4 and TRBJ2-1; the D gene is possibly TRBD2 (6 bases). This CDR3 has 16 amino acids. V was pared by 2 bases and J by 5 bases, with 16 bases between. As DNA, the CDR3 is TGTGCCAGCAGTTTACTTTTTGTGGGACTTAACAATGAGCAGTTCTTC. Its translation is CASSLLFVGLNNEQFF.